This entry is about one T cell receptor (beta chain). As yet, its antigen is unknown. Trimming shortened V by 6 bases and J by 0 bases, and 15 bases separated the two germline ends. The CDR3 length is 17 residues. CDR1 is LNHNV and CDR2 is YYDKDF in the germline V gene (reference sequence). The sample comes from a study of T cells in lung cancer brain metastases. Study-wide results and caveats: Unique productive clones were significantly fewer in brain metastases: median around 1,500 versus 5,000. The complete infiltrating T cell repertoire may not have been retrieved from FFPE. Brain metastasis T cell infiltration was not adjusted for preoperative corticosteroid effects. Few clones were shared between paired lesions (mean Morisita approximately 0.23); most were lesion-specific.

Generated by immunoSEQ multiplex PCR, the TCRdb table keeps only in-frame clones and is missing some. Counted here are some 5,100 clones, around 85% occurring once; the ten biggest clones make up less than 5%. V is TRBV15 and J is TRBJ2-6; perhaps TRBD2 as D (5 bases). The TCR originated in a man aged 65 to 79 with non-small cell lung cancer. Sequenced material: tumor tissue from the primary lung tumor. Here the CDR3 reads CATRRGRGASGANVLTF. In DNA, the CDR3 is TGTGCCACCAGACGAGGACGGGGAGCCTCTGGGGCCAACGTCCTGACTTTC.